This T cell receptor beta chain originates from a study of CD8 T cells in Susac syndrome. Study-level results: The study recognized that its TCR sequencing and HLA analysis covered a relatively small number of individuals.

In regard to this clonotype: Its specificity is unknown.

With random hexamers, reverse transcription was performed on about 0.45 to 1 ug of RNA. TCRdb redid the calling of the immunoSEQ multiplex PCR reads with MiXCR, one entry per CDR3 protein. Of about 120,000 distinct CDR3 sequences in the sample, around nine tenths were seen once. Trimming left V 1 base short and J 6 bases short, with 12 bases between. This CDR3 comprises 15 residues. Germline V gene lookup returns CDR1 SGHTA and CDR2 FQGNSA. Both CD4+ and CD8+ T cells were negatively isolated, and TEMRA cells underwent FACS enrichment. The rearrangement uses TRBV7-2 and TRBJ2-2; a possible D gene is TRBD2 (5 bases). The material sequenced was CD4+ T cells from PBMCs. The receptor was derived from a human donor in good health. The DNA for the CDR3 is TGTGCCAGCAGCTTAGTTAGCGTGACCGCCGGGGAGCTGTTTTTT. Amino acid sequence: CASSLVSVTAGELFF.